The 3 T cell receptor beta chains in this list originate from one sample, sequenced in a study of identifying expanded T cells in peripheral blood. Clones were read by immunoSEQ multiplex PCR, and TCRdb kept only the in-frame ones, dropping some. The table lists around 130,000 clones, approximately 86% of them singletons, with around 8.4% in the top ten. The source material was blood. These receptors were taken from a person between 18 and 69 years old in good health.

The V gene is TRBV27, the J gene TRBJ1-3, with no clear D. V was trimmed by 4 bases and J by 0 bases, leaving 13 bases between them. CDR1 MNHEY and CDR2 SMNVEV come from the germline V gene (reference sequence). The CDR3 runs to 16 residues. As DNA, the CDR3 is TGTGCCAGCAGTTCGGGCCAGGTTCCCTCTGGAAACACCATATATTTT. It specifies CASSSGQVPSGNTIYF.

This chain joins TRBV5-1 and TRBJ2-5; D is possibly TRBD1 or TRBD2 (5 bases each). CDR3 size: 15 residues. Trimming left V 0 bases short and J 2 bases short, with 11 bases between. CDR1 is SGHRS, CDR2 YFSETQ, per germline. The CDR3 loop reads CASSLGGSNQETQYF. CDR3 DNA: TGCGCCAGCAGCTTGGGGGGGTCTAATCAAGAGACCCAGTACTTC.

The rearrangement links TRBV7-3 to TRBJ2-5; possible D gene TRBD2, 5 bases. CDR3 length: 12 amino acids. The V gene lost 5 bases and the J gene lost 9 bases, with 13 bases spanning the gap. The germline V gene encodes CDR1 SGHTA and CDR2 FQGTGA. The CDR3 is CASSAASGAQYF. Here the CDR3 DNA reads TGTGCCAGCAGCGCAGCCTCCGGGGCCCAGTACTTC. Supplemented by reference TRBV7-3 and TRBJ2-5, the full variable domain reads GAGVSQTPSNKVTEKGKYVELRCDPISGHTALYWYRQSLGQGPEFLIYFQGTGAADDSGLPNDRFFAVRPEGSVSTLKIQRTERGDSAVYLCASSAASGAQYFGPGTRLLVL.